This T cell receptor (beta chain) emerged from a study of CD8+CD57+ T cells in acquired aplastic anemia. V lost 1 base, J lost 6 bases, and 6 bases lay in between. CDR1 is SNHLY and CDR2 is FYNNEI in the germline V gene. The CDR3 has 12 amino acids. Genomic DNA was employed as the template in profiling TCR beta VDJ and CDR3. TCRdb called the reads again in MiXCR, with one record for every CDR3 protein. Altogether just over 400,000 distinct CDR3 sequences are present, about two thirds being singletons, with the ten largest covering 4%. The sequenced sample was sorted CD4+, CD8+, or CD8+CD57+ T cells (not recorded which) from PBMCs. The sequence came from a human donor in good health, serving as a control. The V and J genes are TRBV2 and TRBJ1-1, with unresolved D. The CDR3 nucleotides are TGTGCCAGCAGTGAAGGTTTCGCTGAAGCTTTCTTT. Amino acids: CASSEGFAEAFF.